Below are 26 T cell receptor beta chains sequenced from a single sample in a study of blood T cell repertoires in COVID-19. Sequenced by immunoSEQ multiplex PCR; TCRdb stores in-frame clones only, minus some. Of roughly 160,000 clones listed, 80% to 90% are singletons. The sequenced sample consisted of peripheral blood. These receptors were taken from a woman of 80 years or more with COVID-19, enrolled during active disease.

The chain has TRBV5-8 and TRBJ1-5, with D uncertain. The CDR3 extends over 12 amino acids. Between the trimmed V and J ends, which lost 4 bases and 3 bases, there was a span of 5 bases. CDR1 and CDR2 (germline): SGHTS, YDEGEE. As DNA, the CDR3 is TGTGCCAGCAGCATGTACAATCAGCCCCAGCATTTT. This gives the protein CASSMYNQPQHF.

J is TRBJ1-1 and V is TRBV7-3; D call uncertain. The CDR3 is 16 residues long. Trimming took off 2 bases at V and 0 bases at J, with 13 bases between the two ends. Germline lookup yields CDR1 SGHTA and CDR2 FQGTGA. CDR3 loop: CASSLRDISMNTEAFF. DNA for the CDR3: TGTGCCAGCAGCTTACGAGATATTAGTATGAACACTGAAGCTTTCTTT.

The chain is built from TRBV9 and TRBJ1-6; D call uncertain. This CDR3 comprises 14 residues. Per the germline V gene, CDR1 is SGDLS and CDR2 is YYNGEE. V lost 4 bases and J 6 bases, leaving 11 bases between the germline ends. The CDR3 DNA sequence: TGTGCCAGCAGCCATGGCTTTGCTAATTCACCCCTCCACTTT. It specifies CASSHGFANSPLHF.

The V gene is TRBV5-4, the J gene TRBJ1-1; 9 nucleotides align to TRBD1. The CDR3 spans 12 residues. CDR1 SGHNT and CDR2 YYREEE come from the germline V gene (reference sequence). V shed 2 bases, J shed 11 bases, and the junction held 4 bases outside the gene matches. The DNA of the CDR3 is TGTGCCAGCAGCTTACAGGGGGCAACGGCTTTCTTT. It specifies CASSLQGATAFF.

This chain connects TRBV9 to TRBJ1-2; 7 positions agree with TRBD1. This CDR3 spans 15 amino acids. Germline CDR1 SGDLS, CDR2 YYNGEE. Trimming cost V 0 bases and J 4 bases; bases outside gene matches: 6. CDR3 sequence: CASSVGRGQSYGYTF. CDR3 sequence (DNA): TGTGCCAGCAGCGTAGGGAGGGGGCAGAGCTATGGCTACACCTTC.

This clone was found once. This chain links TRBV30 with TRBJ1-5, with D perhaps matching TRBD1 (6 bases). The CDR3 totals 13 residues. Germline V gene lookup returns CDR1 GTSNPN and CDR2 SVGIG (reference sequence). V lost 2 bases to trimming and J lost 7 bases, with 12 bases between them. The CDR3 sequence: CAWSPQGYQPQHF. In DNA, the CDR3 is TGTGCCTGGAGTCCTCAGGGGTACCAGCCCCAGCATTTT.

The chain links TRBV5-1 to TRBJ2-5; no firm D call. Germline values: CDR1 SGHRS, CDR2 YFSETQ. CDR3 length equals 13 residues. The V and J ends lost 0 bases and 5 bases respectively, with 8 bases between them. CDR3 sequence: CASSLGASETQYF. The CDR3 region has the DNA TGCGCCAGCAGCTTGGGGGCTTCGGAGACCCAGTACTTC. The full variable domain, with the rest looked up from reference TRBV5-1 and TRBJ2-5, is KAGVTQTPRYLIKTRGQQVTLSCSPISGHRSVSWYQQTPGQGLQFLFEYFSETQRNKGNFPGRFSGRQFSNSRSEMNVSTLELGDSALYLCASSLGASETQYFGPGTRLLVL.

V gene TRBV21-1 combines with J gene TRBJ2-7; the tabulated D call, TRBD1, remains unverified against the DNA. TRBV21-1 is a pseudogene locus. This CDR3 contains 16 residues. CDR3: CASSYFPGQGAYEQYF. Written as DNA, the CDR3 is TGTGCCAGCAGCTACTTCCCGGGACAGGGGGCCTACGAGCAGTACTTC.

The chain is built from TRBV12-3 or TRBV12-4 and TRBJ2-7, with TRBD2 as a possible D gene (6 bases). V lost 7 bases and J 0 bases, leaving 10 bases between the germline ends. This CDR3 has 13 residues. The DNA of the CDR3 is TGTGCCAGCAAAGCGGGTGGCTCCTACGAGCAGTACTTC. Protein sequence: CASKAGGSYEQYF.

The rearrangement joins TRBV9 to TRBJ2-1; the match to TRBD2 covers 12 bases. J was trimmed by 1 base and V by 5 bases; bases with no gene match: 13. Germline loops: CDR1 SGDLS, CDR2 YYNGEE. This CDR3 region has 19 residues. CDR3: CASSEPPRGLAGSYNEQFF. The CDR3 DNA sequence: TGTGCCAGCAGTGAGCCACCGAGAGGACTAGCGGGATCCTACAATGAGCAGTTCTTC.

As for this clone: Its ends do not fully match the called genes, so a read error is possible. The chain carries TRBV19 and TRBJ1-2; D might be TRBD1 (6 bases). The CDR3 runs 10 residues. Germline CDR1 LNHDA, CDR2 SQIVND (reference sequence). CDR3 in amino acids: CASIDRRPPF. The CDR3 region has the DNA TGTGCCAGTATTGACAGGCGACCCCCCTTC.

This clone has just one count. The CDR3 protein is CASSSRDRANEKLFF. The CDR3 DNA is TGTGCCAGCAGTTCGCGGGACAGGGCAAATGAAAAACTGTTTTTT. V usage is TRBV6-5 and J usage is TRBJ1-4; 9 bases map to TRBD1. Germline V gives CDR1 MNHEY, CDR2 SVGAGI. This CDR3 has 15 residues. V lost 4 bases to trimming and J lost 5 bases; unmatched junction nucleotides: 5.

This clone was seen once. CDR3 sequence: CASSQDRLANNNEQFF. CDR3 DNA sequence: TGTGCCAGCAGCCAAGATCGCCTAGCGAATAACAATGAGCAGTTCTTC. The chain couples TRBV3-1 (or the pseudogene TRBV3-2) to TRBJ2-1; perhaps TRBD2 as D (6 bases). Trimming removed 0 bases from V and 5 bases from J, with 14 bases in between. The CDR3 is 16 residues long. Germline CDR1 is LGHDT and CDR2 is YNNKEL (reference sequence).

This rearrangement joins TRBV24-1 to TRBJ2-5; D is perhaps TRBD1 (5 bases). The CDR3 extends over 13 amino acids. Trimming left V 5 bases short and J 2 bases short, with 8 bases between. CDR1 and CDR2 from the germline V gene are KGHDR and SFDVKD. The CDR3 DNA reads TGTGCCACCAGTGGACAGACACAAGAGACCCAGTACTTC. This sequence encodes CATSGQTQETQYF.

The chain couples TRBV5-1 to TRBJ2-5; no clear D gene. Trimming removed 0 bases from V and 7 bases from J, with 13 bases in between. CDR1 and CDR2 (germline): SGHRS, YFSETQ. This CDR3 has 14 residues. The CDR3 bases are TGCGCCAGCAGCTTGGACAGTGTTGTTCGGACCCAGTACTTC. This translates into CASSLDSVVRTQYF.

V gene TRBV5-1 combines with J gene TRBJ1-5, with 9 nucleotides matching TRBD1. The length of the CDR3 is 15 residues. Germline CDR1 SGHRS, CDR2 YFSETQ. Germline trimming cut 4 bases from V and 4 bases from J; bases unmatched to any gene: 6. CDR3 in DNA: TGCGCCAGCAGCGCCGAGACAGGGGGGAATCAGCCCCAGCATTTT. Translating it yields CASSAETGGNQPQHF.

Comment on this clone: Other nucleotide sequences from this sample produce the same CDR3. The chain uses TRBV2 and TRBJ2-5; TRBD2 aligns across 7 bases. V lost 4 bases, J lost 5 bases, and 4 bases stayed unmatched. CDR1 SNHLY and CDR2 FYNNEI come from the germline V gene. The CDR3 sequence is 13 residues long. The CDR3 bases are TGTGCCAGCAGTGGGCAGGGAGGGGAGACCCAGTACTTC. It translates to CASSGQGGETQYF.

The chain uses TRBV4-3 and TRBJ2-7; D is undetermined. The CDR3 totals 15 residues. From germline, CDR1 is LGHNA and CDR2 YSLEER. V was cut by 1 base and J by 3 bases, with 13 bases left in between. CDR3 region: CASSQGLSGNYEQYF. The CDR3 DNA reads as TGCGCCAGCAGCCAAGGTTTGTCAGGAAACTACGAGCAGTACTTC.

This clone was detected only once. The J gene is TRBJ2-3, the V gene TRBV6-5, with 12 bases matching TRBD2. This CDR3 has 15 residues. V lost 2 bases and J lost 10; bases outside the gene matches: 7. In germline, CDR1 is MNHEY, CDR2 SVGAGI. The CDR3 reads CASSYELAGGRAQYF. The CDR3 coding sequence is TGTGCCAGCAGTTACGAGCTAGCGGGAGGGCGGGCGCAGTATTTT.

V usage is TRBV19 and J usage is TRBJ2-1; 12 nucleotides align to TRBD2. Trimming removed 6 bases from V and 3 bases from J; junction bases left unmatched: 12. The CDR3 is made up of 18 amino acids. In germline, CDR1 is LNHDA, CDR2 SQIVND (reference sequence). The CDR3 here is CASRGLAGSRRGYNEQFF. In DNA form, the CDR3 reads TGTGCCAGTAGAGGACTAGCGGGAAGTCGCCGTGGCTACAATGAGCAGTTCTTC.

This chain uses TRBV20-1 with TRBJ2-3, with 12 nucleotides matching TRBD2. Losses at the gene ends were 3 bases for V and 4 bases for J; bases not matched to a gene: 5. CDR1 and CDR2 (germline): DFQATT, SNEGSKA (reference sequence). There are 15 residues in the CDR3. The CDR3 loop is CSASRASGRADTQYF. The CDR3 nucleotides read TGCAGTGCTAGTAGGGCTAGCGGGAGGGCAGATACGCAGTATTTT.

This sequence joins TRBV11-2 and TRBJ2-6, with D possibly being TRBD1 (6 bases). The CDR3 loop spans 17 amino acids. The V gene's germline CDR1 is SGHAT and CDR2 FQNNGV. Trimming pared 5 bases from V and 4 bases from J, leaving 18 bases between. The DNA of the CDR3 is TGTGCCAGCAGCCAGTGGAGCGGACAGACCGGGGCCAACGTCCTGACTTTC. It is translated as CASSQWSGQTGANVLTF.

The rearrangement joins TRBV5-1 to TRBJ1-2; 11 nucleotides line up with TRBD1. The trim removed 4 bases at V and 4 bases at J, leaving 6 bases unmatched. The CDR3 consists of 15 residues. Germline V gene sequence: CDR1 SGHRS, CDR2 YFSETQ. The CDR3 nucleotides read TGCGCCAGCAGCGAAGCCGGGACAGGGGGCTATGGCTACACCTTC. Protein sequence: CASSEAGTGGYGYTF.

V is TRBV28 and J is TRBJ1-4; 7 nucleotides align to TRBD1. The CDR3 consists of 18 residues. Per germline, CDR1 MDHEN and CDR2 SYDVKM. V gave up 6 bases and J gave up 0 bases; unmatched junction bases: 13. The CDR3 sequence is CASSWSAGGYATNEKLFF. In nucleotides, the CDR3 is TGTGCCAGCAGCTGGTCGGCAGGGGGTTATGCAACTAATGAAAAACTGTTTTTT.

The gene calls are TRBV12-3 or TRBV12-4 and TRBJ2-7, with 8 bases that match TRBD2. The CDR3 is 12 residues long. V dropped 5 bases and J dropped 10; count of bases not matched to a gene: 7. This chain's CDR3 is CASSLQRGSQYF. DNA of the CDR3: TGTGCCAGCAGTCTACAGCGGGGGAGCCAGTACTTC.

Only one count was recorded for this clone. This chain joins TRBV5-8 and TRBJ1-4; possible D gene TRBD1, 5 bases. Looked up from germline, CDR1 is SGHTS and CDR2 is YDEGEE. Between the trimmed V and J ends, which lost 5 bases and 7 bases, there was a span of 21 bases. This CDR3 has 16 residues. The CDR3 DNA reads TGTGCCAGCAGTCGCAAAGGTACAGGCCTTCCTGAAAAACTGTTTTTT. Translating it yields CASSRKGTGLPEKLFF.